This T cell receptor beta chain stems from a study of blood T cell repertoires in COVID-19. Study information: T cells, B-cell-depleted T cells, or PBMCs supplied cDNA or gDNA.

Trimming removed 6 bases from V and 1 base from J, with 9 bases in between. The germline V gene encodes CDR1 KGHSH and CDR2 LQKENI. This CDR3 comprises 14 residues. In Seattle, patients joined the study during active infection and were tracked longitudinally. Original processing methods: The authors estimated nucleated cell counts from reference gene primer amplification. The protocol was immunoSEQ multiplex PCR, while the TCRdb copy is restricted to in-frame clones and leaves out a portion. Clonal size and the V and J genes are those of that table, whereas D and trimming came from the DNA. Seen here are 150,000 to 200,000 clones, 82% observed once, and the top ten hold 7%.

This chain links TRBV18 with TRBJ2-2; D possibly corresponds to TRBD1 (6 bases). The sample was peripheral blood. This sequence was found in a woman aged 40 to 55 with COVID-19, enrolled during active disease. The CDR3 bases are TGTGCCAGCTCTCAGGACAGGAACACCGGGGAGCTGTTTTTT. Translation: CASSQDRNTGELFF.